The present TCR beta chain was sequenced within a study of T-cell reconstitution after alpha-beta-depleted transplantation in children. CDR1 and CDR2 from the germline V gene are SGHAT and FQNNGV. This CDR3 contains 14 residues. With 4 bases removed from V and 3 bases from J, the gap between germline ends came to 10 bases. Unique molecular identifiers were incorporated during preparation of the TCRbeta library. TCRdb re-derived calls from the PCR reads in MiXCR, one entry per CDR3 protein. The table includes approximately 500,000 distinct CDR3 sequences, more than 20% detected once. The chain links TRBV11-2 to TRBJ2-1, with a possible D match to TRBD1 (6 bases). The source was PBMCs, collected before TCRalphabeta/CD19-depleted stem cell transplant. The clonotype originates from a boy less than two years old with Wiskott-Aldrich syndrome, due to receive a stem cell transplant. The CDR3 region is CASSWGRIYNEQFF. CDR3 nucleotide sequence: TGTGCCAGCAGCTGGGGGCGGATCTACAATGAGCAGTTCTTC.